The T cell receptor (beta chain) described here comes from a study of T cells expressing NK-cell markers. TCRdb reprocessed the 5' RACE reads, keeping one entry per CDR3 protein, no DNA. This sample contains 160,000 or so distinct CDR3 sequences. The CDR3 extends over 14 amino acids. In germline, CDR1 is SQVTM, CDR2 ANQGSEA. The receptor comes from a woman aged 18-70 years in good health. The chain combines TRBV29-1 with TRBJ2-3; the TRBD2 assignment by TCRdb is unverifiable without DNA. The sequenced sample was blood T cells: a sorted CD56 or NKG2C T cell subset, CD4+ or CD8+ T cells, or bulk PBMC T cells (not recorded which). CDR3: CSVELVRRGDTQYF.